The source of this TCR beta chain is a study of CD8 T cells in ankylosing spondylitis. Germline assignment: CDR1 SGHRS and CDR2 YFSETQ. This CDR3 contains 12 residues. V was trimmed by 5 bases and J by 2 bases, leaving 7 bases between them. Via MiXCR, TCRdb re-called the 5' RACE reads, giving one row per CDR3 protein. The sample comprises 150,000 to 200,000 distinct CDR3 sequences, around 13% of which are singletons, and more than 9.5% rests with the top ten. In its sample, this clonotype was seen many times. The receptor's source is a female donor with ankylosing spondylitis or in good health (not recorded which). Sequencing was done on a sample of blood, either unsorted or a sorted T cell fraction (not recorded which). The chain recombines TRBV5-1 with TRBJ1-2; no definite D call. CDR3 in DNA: TGCGCCAGCAGACCTGACAACTATGGCTACACCTTC. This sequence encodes CASRPDNYGYTF. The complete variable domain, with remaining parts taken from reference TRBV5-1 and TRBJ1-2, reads KAGVTQTPRYLIKTRGQQVTLSCSPISGHRSVSWYQQTPGQGLQFLFEYFSETQRNKGNFPGRFSGRQFSNSRSEMNVSTLELGDSALYLCASRPDNYGYTFGSGTRLTVV.